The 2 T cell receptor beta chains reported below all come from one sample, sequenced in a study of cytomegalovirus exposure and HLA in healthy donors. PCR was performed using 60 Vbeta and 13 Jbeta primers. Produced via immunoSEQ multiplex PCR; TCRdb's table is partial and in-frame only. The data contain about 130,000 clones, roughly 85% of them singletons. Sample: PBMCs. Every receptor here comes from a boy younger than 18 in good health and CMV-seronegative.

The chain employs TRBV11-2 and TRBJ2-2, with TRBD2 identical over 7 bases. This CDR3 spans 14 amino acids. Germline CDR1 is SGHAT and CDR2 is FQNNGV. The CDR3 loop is CSSGRRESTGELFF. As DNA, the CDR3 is TGTTCCTCCGGTCGGCGGGAGTCCACCGGGGAGCTGTTTTTT.

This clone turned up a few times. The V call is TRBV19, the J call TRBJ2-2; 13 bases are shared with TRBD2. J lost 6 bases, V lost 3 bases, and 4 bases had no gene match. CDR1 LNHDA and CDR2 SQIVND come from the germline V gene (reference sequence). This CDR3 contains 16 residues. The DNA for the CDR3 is TGTGCCAGTAGTATTGGGGGACTAGCGGGATCCGGGGAGCTGTTTTTT. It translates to CASSIGGLAGSGELFF.